The entry that follows covers one T cell receptor beta chain sequence. What antigen it recognizes has not been identified. No qualities accompany the bases; no much larger clone lies one base away. The cohort was made up of 650 to 700 healthy bone marrow donors. Cohort members were all nominally healthy when sampled, although unrecorded immune exposures were likely present. The donor tested CMV seropositive, placing the donor among the 250 to 350 seropositive members of the cohort. A peripheral blood sample was collected from each donor, and TCR beta sequencing was performed on peripheral blood mononuclear cells. Genomic DNA was extracted from the blood cell samples with the Qiagen DNeasy Blood Extraction Kit. This specimen comes from a study of cytomegalovirus exposure and HLA in healthy donors (dated by TCRdb to about 2017). Turning to the overall study: An earlier analysis of more than 550 of the donors reported under 300 Gb of sequence data and 95 million to 120 million unique TCR beta sequences obtained from approximately 180 million T cells. Among about 400 genotyped donors of the cohort, an average of about 220,000 unique TCR beta nucleotide sequences was sequenced per donor, of which 15% to 20% were non-productive. Typing coverage varied by locus: roughly 620-640 donors for A, B, C, DRB1 and DQB1; approximately 500 for DQA1; approximately 570 for DPA1; roughly 450 for DPB1. To predict cytomegalovirus infection status, the study brought together high-throughput TCR immunosequencing, statistical association of individual TCRs with disease status, and machine learning. In the later analysis, no new phenotypic data were used to find candidate immune exposures; instead, reliance was placed on TCR beta sequences and their occurrence across donors. Roughly 5 DR-DQ haplotypes were handled as single units for association and clustering, since linkage in the cohort was strong. An early release that covered about 600 HLA-typed donors contained 300 to 350 gigabases of sequencing data and 65 million to 100 million unique TCR sequences. Every discovery cohort repertoire had been produced on one sequencing platform. An earlier analysis of 587 of the donors used high-throughput TCR beta sequencing to judge whether each TCR beta V gene segment behaved as functional or pseudogenic. A later analysis re-examined previously published TCR beta repertoires from several hundred donors and added high-resolution HLA genotyping to investigate patterns of TCR occurrence. Besides the first cohort of around 700 subjects, a separate validation cohort made up of over 95 different subjects was used. Genome-wide SNP genotypes for about 55% of the roughly 670 donors were used in a later genetic analysis, which treated that subset as a discovery cohort. The genetic ancestry cluster associated with self-reported Caucasian donors included 81% of the approximately 430 genotyped donors. The study was designed to test whether signatures of past pathogen exposure could be identified by cataloging public T cell receptors. The study profiled the T cell repertoires of 500 to 800 subjects by immunosequencing and related them to cytomegalovirus serostatus. Alongside the repertoire data, information on donor age, sex, ethnicity and CMV serostatus was compiled. HLA typing covered class I and class II loci at four-digit resolution.

The paper's findings and limits, for the study overall: Because counts were too low, about 18 rarely observed V segments, including chromosome 9 orphons, were left out of the earlier analysis of over 550 of the donors. A later analysis reported that several top co-occurrence clusters appeared linked to parvovirus B19, influenza, CMV and Epstein-Barr virus. In an earlier analysis of 587 of the donors, most TCR beta V segments were observed in productive rearrangements about 87% or about 30% of the time, broadly matching IMGT annotations. A total of 150 to 200 TCR beta chains were listed by the study as associated with cytomegalovirus. When HLA alleles, especially DR and DQ, strongly co-occurred, TCR associations were difficult to assign to individual alleles. A later analysis found that HLA-associated TCR beta chains were more clonally expanded and had lower generation probabilities than equally common non-associated chains. A later genetic analysis reported fewer N-insertions in productive TCRs among donors in an Asian-associated ancestry cluster than the roughly 700-donor mean. In a later analysis, the rate of TCR association differed among HLA loci, with DRB1 alleles having the most associated TCRs and HLA-C alleles having the fewest. A further reported finding was that TCR beta sequences accurately predicted the HLA-A and HLA-B alleles for most subjects in the first cohort. Only TCR beta chains were sequenced in this cohort, and the absence of alpha or paired-chain data limited detectable features. The presence/absence analyses assumed that sequencing depth was roughly uniform across donors, and that assumption may not be true. A cluster of highly shared sequence variants was judged likely to represent a technical artifact of the sequencing pipeline. Linkage disequilibrium might explain the correlated functional status among segregating V segments, but an unknown experimental factor could not be excluded. The authors suggested that the approach could potentially be extended to other disease states and immunological phenotypes. Most TCR sequences were seen in very few donors, while some public TCRs were found in many individuals. For the cohort, immune exposure information was limited to CMV serostatus. An association between a missense DCLRE1C variant and V-gene and J-gene trimming of TCR beta chains was found in a later genetic analysis and replicated in an independent cohort. Some IMGT-functional V segments, including TRBV6-2 and TRBV6-3, could not be distinguished by the 87-base-pair reads and were therefore excluded. Specific HLA alleles were associated with 15,000 to 20,000 TCR beta sequences at a false discovery rate of 0.05 in a later analysis. In vitro tests confirmed that a few of the cytomegalovirus-associated TCR beta chains recognize cytomegalovirus antigens. A later analysis found that most CMV-associated TCR beta chains appeared HLA-restricted, with HLA associations seemingly driven largely by CMV exposure. Cytomegalovirus status was reported to be diagnosed by the classifier with high specificity and sensitivity in both the original and validation cohorts. Because HLA typing was unavailable for some donors at each locus, only the typed subset was used in association tests.

The CDR3 spans 12 residues, from the cysteine through the phenylalanine. Only CDR3 DNA remains: 36 bases, in frame from the first base. Between the V and J ends, shortened by 4 bases and 5 bases respectively, the junction contains 9 bases. The germline V gene (reference sequence) sets CDR1 to GTSNPN and CDR2 to SVGIG. The library was produced with the immunoSEQ multiplex PCR assay. For the multiplex PCR, a mixture combining 60 forward primers for TCR Vbeta segments and 13 reverse primers for TCR Jbeta segments was used. The CDR3 region of rearranged TCR beta genes was amplified from genomic DNA by a multiplex PCR assay. The Illumina HiSeq System was used to sequence the amplified TCR beta libraries as 87-base-pair reads. Per the source publication's procedure: A later analysis tallied 70 million to 100 million unique TCR beta chains across the 650 to 750 repertoires, and about 10 million of those chains were shared by two or more donors. A nearest-neighbor algorithm error-corrected the raw reads and collapsed the reads into unique sequences, merging closely related sequences to remove PCR and sequencing errors. To assign V, D and J gene segments, CDR3 sequences were aligned to IMGT reference sequences. Each retained sequence needed at least a six-nucleotide match to both a V gene segment and a J gene segment. A rearrangement counted as productive if the CDR3 had no stop codons and remained in frame with V and J, and every other rearrangement counted as non-productive. Following IMGT convention, CDR3 was defined as the stretch from the second conserved V-encoded cysteine up to the conserved J-encoded phenylalanine. The earlier analysis of some 540 of the donors excluded any sequence lacking an unambiguous match to a single V gene segment. An earlier analysis of approximately 590 of the donors called V segments functional above 56.7% productive rearrangements and segregating when the between-donor standard deviation exceeded 5%. To diagnose cytomegalovirus status from the catalog of TCR beta chain sequences, a statistical classification framework was built. In a later analysis, V and J genes were assigned by comparing TCR nucleotide sequences against IMGT/GENE-DB human TR gene sequences. Using the TCRdist pipeline, a later analysis assigned CDR3 sequences along with most-parsimonious VDJ recombination scenarios. A later analysis defined each TCR beta chain by its CDR3 amino acid sequence plus V-gene family, and excluded reads lacking a unique V-gene family. To address suspected cross-contamination and a sequencing artifact, a later analysis removed roughly 640 highly shared, low-generation-probability nucleotide sequences. In a later analysis, a clonal expansion index was calculated for each public chain from normalized within-repertoire ranks of inferred template counts. In a later analysis, generation probabilities were computed with a VDJ recombination model fitted to out-of-frame rearrangements, and the resulting probabilities were checked against IGoR. In a later analysis, TCR-TCR, TCR-HLA and TCR-CMV co-occurrence was scored with hypergeometric tests, and a repertoire-size bias correction was applied to TCR pairs. To estimate false discovery rates, a later analysis permuted the HLA or CMV assignments 20 times. In a later analysis, co-occurring TCRs were grouped using DBSCAN, and TCRdist sequence similarity was added for clustering within HLA-allele-positive subsets. Repertoires with fewer than 30,000 or more than 120,000 public chains, plus five repertoires with anomalous nucleotide sharing, were excluded from co-occurrence clustering. TCRdb stores this immuneACCESS table with in-frame sequences only. Part of the clones is absent; in the studies checked, under half of the shortfall reflects unresolved V genes, and no reason is known for the rest. The V and J calls and the clone size are those of that table, but D and trimming were determined from the DNA. The sample table lists around 160,000 clones, about two thirds of them with a count of one. 3.5% to 5% of the sample belongs to the ten largest clones.

Sequenced: PBMCs. The chain is assembled from TRBV30 and TRBJ1-5; TRBD1 could be the D gene, as 5 bases match. This sequence was found in a woman between 18 and 29 years old in good health and CMV-seropositive. In nucleotides, the sequence is TGTGCCTGGACTCAGGGTCATCAGCCCCAGCATTTT. Translated, this is CAWTQGHQPQHF.